One sample yielded the 32 T cell receptor beta chains listed below, sequenced in a study of blood T cell repertoires in COVID-19. Clones were sequenced by immunoSEQ multiplex PCR, and TCRdb holds only the in-frame ones, with some missing. The profile shows roughly 86,000 clones, around three quarters of them singletons. Sequencing input: peripheral blood. The receptor set was obtained from a man aged 50-60 years who had recovered from COVID-19.

The rearrangement uses TRBV6-5 and TRBJ1-1; D perhaps matches TRBD1 (5 bases). The CDR3 has 14 amino acids. The V end was cut by 7 bases, the J end by 3 bases, with 15 bases between. Germline V gene sequence: CDR1 MNHEY, CDR2 SVGAGI. The DNA of the CDR3 is TGTGCCAGCAAGTCTCAGGGTATGGACACTGAAGCTTTCTTT. Amino acids: CASKSQGMDTEAFF.

The chain couples TRBV16 to TRBJ2-2, with D hard to call. The V and J ends lost 1 base and 1 base respectively, with 10 bases between them. CDR1 is KGHSY and CDR2 is FQNENV in the germline V gene. The CDR3 runs 16 residues. In DNA, the CDR3 is TGTGCCAGCAGCCAATTGCACCCCGGGAACACCGGGGAGCTGTTTTTT. Protein: CASSQLHPGNTGELFF.

The chain combines TRBV10-3 with TRBJ1-2, with D possibly being TRBD1 (5 bases). The germline CDR1 and CDR2 sequences are ENHRY and SYGVKD. With 7 bases removed from V and 5 bases from J, the gap between germline ends came to 14 bases. This CDR3 spans 13 amino acids. CDR3 sequence (DNA): TGTGCCATCACCCCTTTCGGGGGATATGGCTACACCTTC. Its translation: CAITPFGGYGYTF.

The chain employs TRBV19 and TRBJ1-4, with TRBD1 matching 8 bases. Germline assignment: CDR1 LNHDA and CDR2 SQIVND (reference sequence). V lost 7 bases, J lost 0 bases, and 4 bases stayed unmatched. CDR3 length: 15 amino acids. CDR3 sequence: CASTKQGATNEKLFF. The CDR3 nucleotides read TGTGCCAGTACTAAACAGGGGGCAACTAATGAAAAACTGTTTTTT. The full variable domain, rest sourced from reference TRBV19 and TRBJ1-4, is DGGITQSPKYLFRKEGQNVTLSCEQNLNHDAMYWYRQDPGQGLRLIYYSQIVNDFQKGDIAEGYSVSREKKESFPLTVTSAQKNPTAFYLCASTKQGATNEKLFFGSGTQLSVL.

J is TRBJ1-4 and V is TRBV14; unclear D gene. The CDR3 length is 15 residues. Trimming pared 0 bases from V and 3 bases from J, leaving 8 bases between. Germline V gives CDR1 SGHDN, CDR2 FVKESK. CDR3 sequence (DNA): TGTGCCAGCAGCCAAGAATTACAGCCTAATGAAAAACTGTTTTTT. Protein product: CASSQELQPNEKLFF.

V usage is TRBV19 and J usage is TRBJ2-1; 10 bases align to TRBD2. CDR1 is LNHDA and CDR2 is SQIVND in the germline V gene (reference sequence). This CDR3 spans 15 amino acids. The V segment lost 4 bases and the J segment 6 bases; nucleotides outside the gene matches: 6. The CDR3 DNA follows: TGTGCCAGTAGTAGCCGGACTAGCGGCTCCAATGAGCAGTTCTTC. It is translated as CASSSRTSGSNEQFF.

This chain connects TRBV5-1 to TRBJ2-5; 7 positions match TRBD2. The CDR3 sequence is 14 residues long. V gave up 6 bases and J gave up 1 base; unmatched junction bases: 6. The V gene's germline CDR1 is SGHRS and CDR2 YFSETQ. The CDR3: CASTLAAIQETQYF. CDR3 coding DNA: TGCGCCAGCACCCTAGCGGCGATCCAAGAGACCCAGTACTTC.

CDR3 residues: CAISEQVASGITDTQYF. The CDR3 DNA reads TGTGCCATCAGTGAGCAAGTGGCTAGCGGGATCACAGATACGCAGTATTTT. The chain carries TRBV10-3 and TRBJ2-3, with 9 bases lining up with TRBD2. There are 17 residues in the CDR3. With V trimmed by 2 bases and J by 2 bases, 8 bases remained unmatched. Germline loops: CDR1 ENHRY, CDR2 SYGVKD.

The chain combines TRBV13 with TRBJ1-6, with 7 bases identical to TRBD1. V was pared by 4 bases and J by 5 bases, with 2 bases of the junction left unmatched. CDR1 is PRHDT, CDR2 FYEKMQ, per germline (reference sequence). This CDR3 is 14 amino acids long. The CDR3 coding sequence is TGTGCCAGCAGCTCCGGGACAGATAATTCACCCCTCCACTTT. Its translation is CASSSGTDNSPLHF.

V usage is TRBV15 and J usage is TRBJ2-1; D gene ambiguous. The V end was cut by 1 base, the J end by 8 bases, with 12 bases between. The CDR3 runs to 14 residues. CDR1 and CDR2 (germline): LNHNV, YYDKDF (reference sequence). CDR3 coding DNA: TGTGCCACCAGCAGAGGGAGCGATTGGGATGAGCAGTTCTTC. Its translation is CATSRGSDWDEQFF. The whole variable domain, remainder taken from reference TRBV15 and TRBJ2-1, is DAMVIQNPRYQVTQFGKPVTLSCSQTLNHNVMYWYQQKSSQAPKLLFHYYDKDFNNEADTPDNFQSRRPNTSFCFLDIRSPGLGDTAMYLCATSRGSDWDEQFFGPGTRLTVL.

This clone appeared a single time. V usage is TRBV24-1 and J usage is TRBJ1-3; 7 bases agree with TRBD1. The CDR3 has 18 residues. CDR1 KGHDR and CDR2 SFDVKD come from the germline V gene. The junction had 8 bases not matched to a gene; V was cut back by 0 bases and J by 1 base. The CDR3 nucleotides are TGTGCCACCAGTGATTTGCCCGGACAGGAAGGGTCTGGAAACACCATATATTTT. Translated: CATSDLPGQEGSGNTIYF.

This clone was seen more than once but under ten times. V gene TRBV27 combines with J gene TRBJ2-1, with 7 bases aligning to TRBD1. The V and J ends lost 8 bases and 4 bases, in that order; junction bases with no gene match: 11. Germline values: CDR1 MNHEY, CDR2 SMNVEV (reference sequence). This CDR3 region has 15 residues. The CDR3 DNA is TGTGCCAGCCGCCGAGAGGGGGCAGAGTACAATGAGCAGTTCTTC. Protein: CASRREGAEYNEQFF.

This clone has a single count. CDR3 protein: CASSLISGSGTDTQYF. The CDR3 DNA reads TGTGCCAGCAGCCTAATCTCGGGGTCGGGCACAGATACGCAGTATTTT. The chain joins TRBV11-3 to TRBJ2-3; D is perhaps TRBD2 (5 bases). The germline CDR1 and CDR2 sequences are SGHNT and YENEEA. There are 16 residues in the CDR3. V was trimmed by 5 bases and J by 1 base, leaving 16 bases between them. The variable domain in full, completed from reference TRBV11-3 and TRBJ2-3, reads EAGVVQSPRYKIIEKKQPVAFWCNPISGHNTLYWYLQNLGQGPELLIRYENEEAVDDSQLPKDRFSAERLKGVDSTLKIQPAELGDSAVYLCASSLISGSGTDTQYFGPGTRLTVL.

The chain joins TRBV29-1 to TRBJ2-5; perhaps TRBD1 as D (7 bases). The V gene's germline CDR1 is SQVTM and CDR2 ANQGSEA. The CDR3 sequence is 20 residues long. V was shortened by 7 bases and J by 3 bases, with 36 bases between the two germline ends. The DNA for the CDR3 is TGCAGCGGGGCTCGGATGGGGTACAGGGGCTGGGTAGCGGAGGAAGAGACCCAGTACTTC. Residues: CSGARMGYRGWVAEEETQYF.

The chain has TRBV19 and TRBJ2-1; 12 nucleotides line up with TRBD2. The CDR3 has 16 amino acids. The germline V gene encodes CDR1 LNHDA and CDR2 SQIVND (reference sequence). V was pared by 7 bases and J by 0 bases, with 4 bases of the junction left unmatched. CDR3 coding DNA: TGTGCCAGTACCCCTAGCGGGAGGGCCTCCTACAATGAGCAGTTCTTC. This encodes CASTPSGRASYNEQFF.

This chain uses TRBV7-2 with TRBJ1-6; D is ambiguous. The CDR3 runs to 14 residues. V dropped 7 bases and J dropped 5 bases, with 12 bases sitting between them. CDR1 is SGHTA, CDR2 FQGNSA, per germline. CDR3 loop: CASNQVINNSPLHF. CDR3 in DNA: TGTGCCAGCAACCAGGTTATTAATAATTCACCCCTCCACTTT.

This clone was seen once. The V call is TRBV27, the J call TRBJ1-4; 9 bases align to TRBD1. With 5 bases clipped from V and 4 bases from J, the junction kept 5 bases outside the gene matches. Germline CDR1 reads MNHEY; CDR2 reads SMNVEV (reference sequence). The CDR3 is made up of 15 amino acids. Here the CDR3 DNA reads TGTGCCAGCAGTGGTGGACAGGGGCTTAATGAAAAACTGTTTTTT. Residues: CASSGGQGLNEKLFF.

This clone has a handful of counts. This rearrangement joins TRBV7-3 to TRBJ2-7, with no clear D. The CDR3 is 16 residues long. V lost 2 bases to trimming and J lost 6 bases, with 20 bases between them. Germline V gene sequence: CDR1 SGHTA, CDR2 FQGTGA. The CDR3 is CASSLLLTGSSGEQYF. The CDR3 nucleotides read TGTGCCAGCAGCTTACTTTTGACTGGGTCCTCGGGCGAGCAGTACTTC.

The chain is built from TRBV30 and TRBJ1-1, with 7 bases fitting TRBD1. Trimming at V came to 0 bases and at J to 7 bases, leaving 8 bases not matched to a gene. Looked up from germline, CDR1 is GTSNPN and CDR2 is SVGIG (reference sequence). The CDR3 contains 14 residues. CDR3 in amino acids: CAWSVKGANLEAFF. Here the CDR3 DNA reads TGTGCCTGGAGTGTCAAGGGGGCGAATCTTGAAGCTTTCTTT.

This rearrangement joins TRBV2 to TRBJ2-2; TRBD2 aligns across 10 bases. This CDR3 is built from 16 residues. CDR1 and CDR2 (germline): SNHLY, FYNNEI. The ends lost 4 bases at V and 6 bases at J; junction bases unmatched: 8. As DNA, the CDR3 is TGTGCCAGCAGTGCGGGCAAGCGGGGGGGCCCCGGGGAGCTGTTTTTT. This sequence encodes CASSAGKRGGPGELFF.

The chain links TRBV6-2 or TRBV6-3 to TRBJ1-2, with TRBD1 matching over 9 bases. J gave up 6 bases and V 6 bases, and 8 bases lay outside the gene matches. This CDR3 has 14 amino acids. The germline V gene has CDR1 MNHEY and CDR2 SVGEGT. The CDR3 DNA is TGTGCCAGCAGCTCAACGACAGGGGGACATGGCTACACCTTC. It encodes CASSSTTGGHGYTF.

The chain links TRBV28 to TRBJ1-2, with D hard to call. There are 13 residues in the CDR3. CDR1 and CDR2 (germline): MDHEN, SYDVKM. V dropped 3 bases and J dropped 2 bases, with 7 bases sitting between them. CDR3 in DNA: TGTGCCAGCAGTTTCTCAGGAAACTATGGCTACACCTTC. Protein sequence: CASSFSGNYGYTF.

This clone occurred once. CDR3 residues: CASRLQGAQNSPLHF. CDR3 nucleotides: TGTGCCAGCAGGCTACAGGGGGCGCAAAATTCACCCCTCCACTTT. This rearrangement joins TRBV28 to TRBJ1-6; 9 bases are shared with TRBD1. The CDR3 is 15 residues long. J lost 7 bases, V lost 6 bases, and 7 bases had no gene match. Germline V gene data show CDR1 as MDHEN and CDR2 as SYDVKM. Full variable domain (remainder filled in from reference TRBV28 and TRBJ1-6): DVKVTQSSRYLVKRTGEKVFLECVQDMDHENMFWYRQDPGLGLRLIYFSYDVKMKEKGDIPEGYSVSREKKERFSLILESASTNQTSMYLCASRLQGAQNSPLHFGNGTRLTVT.

On this clone: Compared with germline, one end of the junction differs, possibly owing to a read error. The chain uses TRBV19 and TRBJ2-1; 7 bases are shared with TRBD2. Germline CDR1 is LNHDA and CDR2 is SQIVND (reference sequence). The CDR3 has 17 amino acids. CDR3 sequence reads: CAGSMRGLSGPYNEQFF. In DNA form, the CDR3 reads TGTGCCGGTAGTATGCGGGGCCTTAGCGGGCCTTACAATGAGCAGTTCTTC.

This clone came up once. The CDR3: CASSRGQTSNQPQHF. CDR3 nucleotides: TGTGCCAGTTCTAGGGGGCAGACAAGCAATCAGCCCCAGCATTTT. The chain uses TRBV19 and TRBJ1-5; 7 positions match TRBD1. The CDR3 is made up of 15 amino acids. The germline CDR1 and CDR2 sequences are LNHDA and SQIVND (reference sequence). V shed 8 bases and J 1 base; nucleotides not matched to a gene: 8.

Only a few counts were recorded for this clone. This chain uses TRBV4-3 with TRBJ2-7, with D possibly TRBD1 on 6 matching bases. V shed 3 bases and J shed 0 bases, with 9 bases lying between them. From germline, CDR1 is LGHNA and CDR2 YSLEER. There are 14 residues in the CDR3. Here the CDR3 reads CASSQYRDSYEQYF. The CDR3 DNA reads TGCGCCAGCAGCCAGTACAGGGACTCCTACGAGCAGTACTTC.

This chain uses TRBV7-8 with TRBJ1-2, with no clear D. Trimming removed 0 bases from V and 8 bases from J, with 10 bases in between. The CDR3 runs 13 residues. CDR1 and CDR2 (germline): SGHVS, FQNEAQ. This CDR3 is CASSLAGREGYTF. DNA for the CDR3: TGTGCCAGCAGCTTAGCGGGGAGGGAAGGCTACACCTTC. Full variable domain (rest looked up from reference TRBV7-8 and TRBJ1-2): GAGVSQSPRYKVAKRGQDVALRCDPISGHVSLFWYQQALGQGPEFLTYFQNEAQLDKSGLPSDRFFAERPEGSVSTLKIQRTQQEDSAVYLCASSLAGREGYTFGSGTRLTVV.

This chain joins TRBV24-1 and TRBJ2-1; D call uncertain. From germline, CDR1 is KGHDR and CDR2 SFDVKD. This CDR3 region has 13 residues. Trimming stripped 6 bases from V and 2 bases from J, with 7 bases between. CDR3 bases: TGTGCCACCAGTCTCAGTGCCTACAATGAGCAGTTCTTC. Its translation is CATSLSAYNEQFF.

CDR3 sequence (DNA): TGTGCCAGCAGCTTGGGAACAGGGGGAGAGCAGTACTTC. Residues: CASSLGTGGEQYF. The chain carries TRBV11-3 and TRBJ2-7; 8 nucleotides align to TRBD1. CDR3 length: 13 amino acids. The J segment lost 7 bases and the V segment lost 3 bases, leaving 5 bases of the junction unmatched. Germline V lookup: CDR1 SGHNT, CDR2 YENEEA.

CDR3 nucleotide sequence: TGTGCCACCAGCCCTAGGGGATGGGAGCTGTTTTTT. It translates to CATSPRGWELFF. The chain joins TRBV24-1 to TRBJ2-2; possibly TRBD1 for D (5 bases). CDR1 is KGHDR, CDR2 SFDVKD, per germline. The length of the CDR3 is 12 residues. Trimming took off 7 bases at V and 9 bases at J, with 11 bases between the two ends.

The V and J genes are TRBV30 and TRBJ1-2; 12 nucleotides match TRBD1. Germline V gene lookup returns CDR1 GTSNPN and CDR2 SVGIG (reference sequence). CDR3 length equals 14 residues. V dropped 5 bases and J dropped 8; count of bases not matched to a gene: 9. The DNA of the CDR3 is TGTGCCTGGCAAGCTACCGGGACAGGGGGCGGCTACACCTTC. The encoded protein is CAWQATGTGGGYTF.

The V and J genes are TRBV6-5 and TRBJ1-1; 10 bases fit TRBD1. V lost 5 bases to trimming and J lost 3 bases; unmatched junction nucleotides: 6. CDR1 is MNHEY, CDR2 SVGAGI, per germline. The CDR3 spans 15 residues. The DNA of the CDR3 is TGTGCCAGCAGTCGCGCGACAGGGGGCTACACTGAAGCTTTCTTT. As protein: CASSRATGGYTEAFF.